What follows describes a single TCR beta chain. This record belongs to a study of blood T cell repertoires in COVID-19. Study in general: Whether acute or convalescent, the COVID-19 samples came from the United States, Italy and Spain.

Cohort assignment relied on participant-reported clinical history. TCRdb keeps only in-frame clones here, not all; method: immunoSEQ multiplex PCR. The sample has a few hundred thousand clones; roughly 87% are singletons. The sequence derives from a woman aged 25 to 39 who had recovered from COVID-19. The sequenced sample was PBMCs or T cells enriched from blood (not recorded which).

CDR3 region: CASSSRQGVGYTF. The CDR3 nucleotides are TGCGCCAGCAGCTCAAGACAGGGAGTTGGCTACACCTTC. The V and J genes are TRBV5-1 and TRBJ1-2, with 7 bases fitting TRBD1. Germline lookup yields CDR1 SGHRS and CDR2 YFSETQ. Trimming took 3 bases from V and 7 from J; bases not matched to a gene: 6. The CDR3 runs 13 residues.